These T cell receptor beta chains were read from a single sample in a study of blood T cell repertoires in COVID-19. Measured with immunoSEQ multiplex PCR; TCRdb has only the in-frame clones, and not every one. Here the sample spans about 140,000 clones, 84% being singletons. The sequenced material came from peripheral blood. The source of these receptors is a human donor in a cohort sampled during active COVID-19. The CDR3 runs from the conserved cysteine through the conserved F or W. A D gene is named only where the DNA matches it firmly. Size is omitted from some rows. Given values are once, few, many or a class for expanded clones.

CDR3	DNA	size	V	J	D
CASSYSDSNYGYTF	TGTGCCAGCAGTTACAGTGACAGTAACTATGGCTACACCTTC	-	TRBV6-6	TRBJ1-2	-
CSVEAGGPYTDTQYF	TGCAGCGTTGAAGCGGGGGGACCATACACAGATACGCAGTATTTT	-	TRBV29-1	TRBJ2-3	TRBD2
CASSGLLSSYNEQFF	TGTGCCAGCAGCGGTCTTCTAAGCTCCTACAATGAGCAGTTCTTC	-	TRBV9	TRBJ2-1	-
CASSVGPSRETQYF	TGTGCCAGCAGCGTAGGGCCTTCCCGAGAGACCCAGTACTTC	-	TRBV9	TRBJ2-5	-
CASSSLSRETQYF	TGTGCCAGCAGCTCCCTCTCCAGGGAGACCCAGTACTTC	-	TRBV7-9	TRBJ2-5	-
CASRRTGTRLETQYF	TGTGCCAGCAGACGAACCGGGACTAGATTGGAGACCCAGTACTTC	-	TRBV6-5	TRBJ2-5	TRBD2
CASGTGFSEKLFF	TGTGCCAGTGGGACAGGTTTCTCTGAAAAACTGTTTTTT	-	TRBV19	TRBJ1-4	TRBD1
CASSLGLAGRKHEQFF	TGTGCCAGCAGCTTGGGTTTGGCAGGGAGGAAGCATGAGCAGTTCTTC	-	TRBV5-4	TRBJ2-1	-
CASSQEPGQGNNEQFF	TGTGCCAGCAGCCAGGAACCTGGGCAGGGTAACAATGAGCAGTTCTTC	once	TRBV3-1/TRBV3-2	TRBJ2-1	-
CSAGTTEKLFF	TGCAGTGCTGGCACGACAGAAAAACTGTTTTTT	-	TRBV20-1	TRBJ1-4	-
CSVRGTSRGDTEAFF	TGCAGCGTTCGAGGTACCTCCAGGGGCGACACTGAAGCTTTCTTT	-	TRBV29-1	TRBJ1-1	-
CASSLPEGAETQYF	TGTGCCAGCAGCTTACCGGAAGGGGCGGAGACCCAGTACTTC	once	TRBV11-3	TRBJ2-5	-